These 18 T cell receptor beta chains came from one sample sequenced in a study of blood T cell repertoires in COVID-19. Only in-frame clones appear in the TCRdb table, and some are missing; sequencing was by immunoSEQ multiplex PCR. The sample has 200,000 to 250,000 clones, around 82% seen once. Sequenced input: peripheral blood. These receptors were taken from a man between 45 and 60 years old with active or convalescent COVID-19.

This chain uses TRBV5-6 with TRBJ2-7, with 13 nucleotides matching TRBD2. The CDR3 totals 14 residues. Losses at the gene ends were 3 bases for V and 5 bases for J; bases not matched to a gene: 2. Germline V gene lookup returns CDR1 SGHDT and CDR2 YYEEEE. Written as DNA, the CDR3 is TGTGCCAGCAGCTCTGGACTAGCGGGAGACGAGCAGTACTTC. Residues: CASSSGLAGDEQYF.

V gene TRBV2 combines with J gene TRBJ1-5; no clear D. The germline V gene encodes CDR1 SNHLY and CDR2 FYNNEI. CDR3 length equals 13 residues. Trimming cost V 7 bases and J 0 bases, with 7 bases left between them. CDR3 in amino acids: CASNRDSNQPQHF. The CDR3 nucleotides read TGTGCCAGCAACCGGGATAGCAATCAGCCCCAGCATTTT.

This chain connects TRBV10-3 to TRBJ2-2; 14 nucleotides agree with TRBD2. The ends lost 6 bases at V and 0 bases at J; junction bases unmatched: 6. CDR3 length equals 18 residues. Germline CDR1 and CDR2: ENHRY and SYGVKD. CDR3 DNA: TGTGCCATCAGCCTCCGACTAGCGGGAGGGCCGAACACCGGGGAGCTGTTTTTT. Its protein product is CAISLRLAGGPNTGELFF.

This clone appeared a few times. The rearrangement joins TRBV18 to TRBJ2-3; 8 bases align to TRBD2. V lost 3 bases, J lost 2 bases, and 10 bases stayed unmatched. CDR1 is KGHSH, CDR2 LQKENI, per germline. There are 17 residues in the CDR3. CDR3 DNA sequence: TGTGCCAGCTCACCCCCGAGGCGGCGGGGGGCCACAGATACGCAGTATTTT. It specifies CASSPPRRRGATDTQYF.

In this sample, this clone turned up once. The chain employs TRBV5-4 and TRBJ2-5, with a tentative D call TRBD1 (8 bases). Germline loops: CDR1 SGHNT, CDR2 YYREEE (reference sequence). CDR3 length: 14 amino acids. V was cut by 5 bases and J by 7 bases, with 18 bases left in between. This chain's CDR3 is CASRPAQGEGTQYF. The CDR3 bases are TGTGCCAGCAGACCGGCACAGGGGGAGGGGACCCAGTACTTC.

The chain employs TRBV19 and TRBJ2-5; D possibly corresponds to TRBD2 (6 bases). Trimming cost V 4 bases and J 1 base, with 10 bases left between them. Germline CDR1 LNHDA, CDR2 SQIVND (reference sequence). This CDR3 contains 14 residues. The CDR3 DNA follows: TGTGCCAGTAGTAGGGGCGGGGCCCAAGAGACCCAGTACTTC. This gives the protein CASSRGGAQETQYF. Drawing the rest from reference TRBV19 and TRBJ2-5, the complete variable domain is DGGITQSPKYLFRKEGQNVTLSCEQNLNHDAMYWYRQDPGQGLRLIYYSQIVNDFQKGDIAEGYSVSREKKESFPLTVTSAQKNPTAFYLCASSRGGAQETQYFGPGTRLLVL.

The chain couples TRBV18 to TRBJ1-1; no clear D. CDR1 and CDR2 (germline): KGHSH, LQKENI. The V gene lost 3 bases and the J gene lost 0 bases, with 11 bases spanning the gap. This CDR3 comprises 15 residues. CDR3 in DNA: TGTGCCAGCTCACCTCTGGCGAGGGTGAACACTGAAGCTTTCTTT. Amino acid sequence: CASSPLARVNTEAFF.

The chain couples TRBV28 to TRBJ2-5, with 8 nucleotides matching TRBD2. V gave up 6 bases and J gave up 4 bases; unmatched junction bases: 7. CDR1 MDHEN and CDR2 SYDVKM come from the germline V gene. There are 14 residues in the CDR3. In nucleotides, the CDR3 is TGTGCCAGCAGACCCAGCGGGGGCCGAGAGACCCAGTACTTC. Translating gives CASRPSGGRETQYF.

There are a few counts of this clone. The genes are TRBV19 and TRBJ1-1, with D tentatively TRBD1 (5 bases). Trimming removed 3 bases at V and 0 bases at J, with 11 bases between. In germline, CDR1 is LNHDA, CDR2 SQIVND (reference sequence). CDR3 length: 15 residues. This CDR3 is CASSIYGGMNTEAFF. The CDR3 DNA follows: TGTGCCAGTAGTATCTACGGGGGGATGAACACTGAAGCTTTCTTT.

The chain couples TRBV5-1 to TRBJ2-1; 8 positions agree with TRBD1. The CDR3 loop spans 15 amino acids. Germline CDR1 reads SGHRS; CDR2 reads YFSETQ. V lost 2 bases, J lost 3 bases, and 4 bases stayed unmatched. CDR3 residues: CASSFDRGNYNEQFF. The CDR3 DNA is TGCGCCAGCAGCTTCGACAGGGGAAACTACAATGAGCAGTTCTTC.

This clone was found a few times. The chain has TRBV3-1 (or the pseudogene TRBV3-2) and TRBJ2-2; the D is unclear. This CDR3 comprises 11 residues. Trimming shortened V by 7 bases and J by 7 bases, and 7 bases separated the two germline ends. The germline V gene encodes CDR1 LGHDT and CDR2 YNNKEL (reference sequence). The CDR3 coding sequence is TGTGCCAGCAAACAAGTCGGGGAGCTGTTTTTT. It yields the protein CASKQVGELFF.

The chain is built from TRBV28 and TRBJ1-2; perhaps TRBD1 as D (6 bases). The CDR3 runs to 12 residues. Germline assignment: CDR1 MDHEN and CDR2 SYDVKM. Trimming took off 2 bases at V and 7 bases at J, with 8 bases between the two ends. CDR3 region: CASSLAGAGYTF. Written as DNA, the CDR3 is TGTGCCAGCAGTTTAGCAGGGGCTGGCTACACCTTC.

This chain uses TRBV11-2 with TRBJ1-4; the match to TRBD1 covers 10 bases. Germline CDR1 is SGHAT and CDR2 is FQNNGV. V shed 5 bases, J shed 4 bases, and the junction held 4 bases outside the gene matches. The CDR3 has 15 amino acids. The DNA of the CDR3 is TGTGCCAGCAGCAAAGGGGACAGGGGTAATGAAAAACTGTTTTTT. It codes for CASSKGDRGNEKLFF.

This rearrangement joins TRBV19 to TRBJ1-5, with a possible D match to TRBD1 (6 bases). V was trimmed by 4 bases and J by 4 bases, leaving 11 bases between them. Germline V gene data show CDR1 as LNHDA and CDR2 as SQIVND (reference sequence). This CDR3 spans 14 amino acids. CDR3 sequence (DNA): TGTGCCAGTAGTAAGGGGGGGGCGAATCAGCCCCAGCATTTT. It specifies CASSKGGANQPQHF.

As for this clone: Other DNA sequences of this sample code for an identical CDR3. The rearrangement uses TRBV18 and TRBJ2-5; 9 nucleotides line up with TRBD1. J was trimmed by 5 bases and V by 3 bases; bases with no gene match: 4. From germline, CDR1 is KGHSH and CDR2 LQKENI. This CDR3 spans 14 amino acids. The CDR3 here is CASSPRQGEETQYF. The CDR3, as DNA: TGTGCCAGCTCACCCCGACAGGGGGAGGAGACCCAGTACTTC. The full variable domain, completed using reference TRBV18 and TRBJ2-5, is NAGVMQNPRHLVRRRGQEARLRCSPMKGHSHVYWYRQLPEEGLKFMVYLQKENIIDESGMPKERFSAEFPKEGPSILRIQQVVRGDSAAYFCASSPRQGEETQYFGPGTRLLVL.

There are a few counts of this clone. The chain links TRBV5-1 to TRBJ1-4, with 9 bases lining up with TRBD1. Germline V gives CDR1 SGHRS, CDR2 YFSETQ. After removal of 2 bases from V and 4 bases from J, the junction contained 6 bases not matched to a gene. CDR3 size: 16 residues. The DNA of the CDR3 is TGCGCCAGCAGCTTTACAGGGGGCAAGAATAATGAAAAACTGTTTTTT. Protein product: CASSFTGGKNNEKLFF.

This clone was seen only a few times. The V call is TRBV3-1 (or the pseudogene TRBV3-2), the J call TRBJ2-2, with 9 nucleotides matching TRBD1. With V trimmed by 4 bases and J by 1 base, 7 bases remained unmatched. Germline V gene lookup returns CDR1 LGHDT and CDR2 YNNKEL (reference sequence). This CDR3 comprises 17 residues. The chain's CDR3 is CASSPPTGGWNTGELFF. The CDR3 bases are TGTGCCAGCAGCCCCCCCACAGGGGGCTGGAACACCGGGGAGCTGTTTTTT.

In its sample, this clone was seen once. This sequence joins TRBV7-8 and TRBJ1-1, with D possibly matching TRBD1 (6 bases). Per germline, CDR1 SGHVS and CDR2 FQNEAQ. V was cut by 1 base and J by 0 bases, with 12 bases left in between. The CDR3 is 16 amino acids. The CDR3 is CASSLEVRDMNTEAFF. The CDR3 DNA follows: TGTGCCAGCAGCTTAGAGGTACGGGACATGAACACTGAAGCTTTCTTT.